The clone carrying this T cell receptor (beta chain) was detected a few times. The sample carries other DNA sequences with the same CDR3. The sample is drawn from a study of beta chain features in type 1 diabetes. Looking at the study overall: Patients did not differ from healthy donors in age, gender or cell yield.

With 6 bases removed from V and 1 base from J, the gap between germline ends came to 5 bases. Germline loops: CDR1 ENHRY, CDR2 SYGVKD. This CDR3 region has 12 residues. Expressed TCRB transcripts got sequenced, as all isolated RNA was reverse transcribed. Profiled with immunoSEQ multiplex PCR; TCRdb holds only in-frame clones, not every one. The table lists 400,000 to 600,000 clones, 30% of them singletons. Using CD45RO/CCR7/CD25/CD127/CD95/CD27, CD4+ naive, central memory, regulatory and stem cell-like memory cells were sorted. The sequenced sample was naive CD4+ T cells from blood. The chain is built from TRBV10-3 and TRBJ2-3; TRBD2 might be the D (5 bases). This sequence originates from a man aged 18 to 30 in good health. CDR3 amino acids: CAISGGTDTQYF. DNA of the CDR3: TGTGCCATCAGCGGGGGCACAGATACGCAGTATTTT.